Listed below are T cell receptor beta chains from one sample, sequenced in a study of T cells in narcolepsy. Assay used: immunoSEQ multiplex PCR; TCRdb lists only in-frame clones, some missing. The table records about 33,000 clones, 90% of them present only once. Sequencing input: CD45RA- memory CD4+ T cells from PBMCs. The origin of the receptors is a human donor with narcolepsy. CDR3s include the opening cysteine and the closing phenylalanine or tryptophan. Fields, in order: J gene, D gene, clone size, V gene, CDR3 DNA, CDR3 protein. The D gene is left open where the match is weak. Expanded clones get a size class; other rows say once, few or many, or leave the size out.

TRBJ2-2 | NA | NA | TRBV5-1 | TGCGCCAGCAGCCCAGGGAACACCGGGGAGCTGTTTTTT | CASSPGNTGELFF
TRBJ1-2 | NA | NA | TRBV2 | TGTGCCAGCAGTGAAAGGGGGAGAGGCTACACCTTC | CASSERGRGYTF
TRBJ1-1 | NA | NA | TRBV11-3 | TGTGCCAGCAGCCTACCAAATGGGGGTACTGAAGCTTTCTTT | CASSLPNGGTEAFF
TRBJ1-1 | TRBD1 | NA | TRBV27 | TGTGCCAGCACTCGAGGGGGCAACATGAACACTGAAGCTTTCTTT | CASTRGGNMNTEAFF
TRBJ1-4 | NA | NA | TRBV28 | TGTGCCAGCAGTTTGGGGGGTCAGACTAATGAAAAACTGTTTTTT | CASSLGGQTNEKLFF
TRBJ2-1 | TRBD2 | NA | TRBV10-3 | TGTGCCATCAGTGTAGTGGTTGCGGGAGGGGACAATGAGCAGTTCTTC | CAISVVVAGGDNEQFF
TRBJ2-7 | NA | once | TRBV7-9 | TGTGCCAGCAGCCGAGGGGACTACGAGCAGTACTTC | CASSRGDYEQYF
TRBJ1-4 | NA | NA | TRBV28 | TGTGCCAGCAGTTTATCAATGACTAATGAAAAACTGTTTTTT | CASSLSMTNEKLFF
TRBJ1-6 | TRBD1 | NA | TRBV7-9 | TGTGCCAGCAGCCCAGGACAGGGGTATAATTCACCCCTCCACTTT | CASSPGQGYNSPLHF
TRBJ2-7 | TRBD1 | once | TRBV28 | TGTGCCAGCAGTTTTTCAGGGACAGACCCCTACGAGCAGTACTTC | CASSFSGTDPYEQYF
TRBJ2-7 | NA | NA | TRBV14 | TGTGCCAGCAGCCAAATGGTCCCCTACGAGCAGTACTTC | CASSQMVPYEQYF
TRBJ2-7 | NA | NA | TRBV7-3 | TGTGCCAGCAGCTTAATGGCAGAGGCCGAGCAGTACTTC | CASSLMAEAEQYF
TRBJ1-2 | TRBD1 | NA | TRBV5-1 | TGCGCCAGCAGCCCTGGACAGGACTATGGTTCTGACGGCTACACCTTC | CASSPGQDYGSDGYTF
TRBJ2-2 | NA | NA | TRBV14 | TGTGCCAGCAGCCAATCAACAACCACCGGGGAGCTGTTTTTT | CASSQSTTTGELFF
TRBJ1-4 | NA | NA | TRBV4-3 | TGCGCCAGCAGCGAACGAAGTTACAGGGAAAAACTGTTTTTT | CASSERSYREKLFF
TRBJ1-6 | NA | NA | TRBV11-3 | TGTGCCAGCAGCTTAGGATCGAGCTCCTATAATTCACCCCTCCACTTT | CASSLGSSSYNSPLHF
TRBJ2-7 | TRBD2 | few | TRBV28 | TGTGCCAGCAGTCCCCCCGGGGGAGCGGGGGGCTACGAGCAGTACTTC | CASSPPGGAGGYEQYF
TRBJ1-1 | NA | NA | TRBV6-6 | TGTGCCAGCAGTTCTACGGGGACTGAAGCTTTCTTT | CASSSTGTEAFF
TRBJ1-2 | TRBD1 | NA | TRBV27 | TGTGCCAGCAGTACGGGACAGGGCTATGGCTACACCTTC | CASSTGQGYGYTF
TRBJ1-6 | TRBD1 | NA | TRBV4-1 | TGCGCCAGCAGCCAAGATGGACAGGGGGCCGCGCATTCACCCCTCCACTTT | CASSQDGQGAAHSPLHF
TRBJ2-7 | NA | NA | TRBV7-9 | TGTGCCAGCAGCCCGGGTAGCTACGAGCAGTACTTC | CASSPGSYEQYF
TRBJ2-7 | TRBD1 | NA | TRBV4-1 | TGCGCCAGCAGCCAAGATCCGACAGGGAATAGGGAGCAGTACTTC | CASSQDPTGNREQYF
TRBJ2-7 | TRBD2 | NA | TRBV7-2 | TGTGCCAGCAGCTTAGACGGTGGGGAGGGAGGGACTCAGCAGTACTTC | CASSLDGGEGGTQQYF
TRBJ1-2 | TRBD1 | NA | TRBV7-2 | TGTGCCAGCAGCCCCCGGACAGGGTGGGAAGGCTACACCTTC | CASSPRTGWEGYTF
TRBJ1-5 | NA | NA | TRBV7-2 | TGTGCCAGCAGCTTGAGACAAGGTCAGCCCCAGCATTTT | CASSLRQGQPQHF
TRBJ2-5 | NA | NA | TRBV7-9 | TGTGCCAGCAGCCCCACGCTAGTCCAAGAGACCCAGTACTTC | CASSPTLVQETQYF
TRBJ1-2 | NA | NA | TRBV19 | TGTGCCAGTAGTAGGCCGGGAAGTAACTATGGCTACACCTTC | CASSRPGSNYGYTF
TRBJ1-5 | TRBD1 | NA | TRBV27 | TGTGCCAGCAGTTCCCAGGGGGCTGGTCAGCCCCAGCATTTT | CASSSQGAGQPQHF
TRBJ2-3 | TRBD2 | NA | TRBV11-3 | TGTGCCAGCTCACCCGGACTAGCGGCCACAGATACGCAGTATTTT | CASSPGLAATDTQYF
TRBJ2-3 | NA | NA | TRBV7-2 | TGTGCCAGCAGCTTAGGTGGCAGAACCTCGGATACGCAGTATTTT | CASSLGGRTSDTQYF
TRBJ1-2 | TRBD1 | once | TRBV9 | TGTGCCAGCAGCGCAGGGACAGCCTTATCCTATGGCTACACCTTC | CASSAGTALSYGYTF
TRBJ1-4 | NA | NA | TRBV5-6 | TGTGCCAGCAGCTTGGCGGGCCTCAATGAAAAACTGTTTTTT | CASSLAGLNEKLFF
TRBJ2-2 | NA | NA | TRBV7-9 | TGTGCCAGCAGCTTACCCCAAGGGGGGTATGCCGGGGAGCTGTTTTTT | CASSLPQGGYAGELFF
TRBJ1-5 | NA | NA | TRBV4-3 | TGCGCCAGCAGCCAAGAGATGCGTAGCAATCAGCCCCAGCATTTT | CASSQEMRSNQPQHF
TRBJ2-2 | TRBD1 | NA | TRBV19 | TGTGCCAGTAGTCTGGGACAGGGGGGGACCGGGGAGCTGTTTTTT | CASSLGQGGTGELFF
TRBJ2-1 | TRBD1 | NA | TRBV28 | TGTGCCAGCAGTCTCCGGACAGGGACGGGTGAGCAGTTCTTC | CASSLRTGTGEQFF
TRBJ2-3 | NA | NA | TRBV30 | TGTGCCTGGAGTGAAAGGGATACGCAGTATTTT | CAWSERDTQYF
TRBJ1-1 | NA | NA | TRBV5-6 | TGTGCCAGCAGCCGGACGGACAACACTGAAGCTTTCTTT | CASSRTDNTEAFF
TRBJ1-1 | NA | few | TRBV5-1 | TGCGCCAGCAGCTTGGAATTTGGGGGGACTGAAGCTTTCTTT | CASSLEFGGTEAFF
TRBJ1-1 | TRBD1 | NA | TRBV7-8 | TGTGCCAGCAGCGTTTGGACAGGGGCCTACACTGAAGCTTTCTTT | CASSVWTGAYTEAFF
TRBJ1-2 | NA | NA | TRBV7-9 | TGTGCCAGCAGCAGAAACAGGGCCTCTAACTATGGCTACACCTTC | CASSRNRASNYGYTF
TRBJ2-7 | NA | NA | TRBV5-1 | TGCGCCAGCAAGCAAAGAGTTGGAACCTACGAGCAGTACTTC | CASKQRVGTYEQYF
TRBJ2-1 | NA | NA | TRBV5-6 | TGTGCCAGCGCCCCTGGGGAAAACAATGAGCAGTTCTTC | CASAPGENNEQFF
TRBJ1-6 | TRBD1 | NA | TRBV6-1 | TGTGCCACCGAGACAGGGGGACGCTCACCCCTCCACTTT | CATETGGRSPLHF
TRBJ1-5 | TRBD1 | NA | TRBV27 | TGTGCCAGCAGTTCTGGACAGGGGCATTTTCAGCCCCAGCATTTT | CASSSGQGHFQPQHF
TRBJ2-1 | NA | NA | TRBV29-1 | TGCAGCGTTGATGGGACGGGGAATTACAATGAGCAGTTCTTC | CSVDGTGNYNEQFF
TRBJ2-5 | NA | NA | TRBV2 | TGTGCCAGCAGTCGGGACCCCCAACCTCAAGAGACCCAGTACTTC | CASSRDPQPQETQYF
TRBJ2-5 | TRBD2 | NA | TRBV5-1 | TGCGCCAGCAGCCGAGTAGCGGGAGAAGAGACCCAGTACTTC | CASSRVAGEETQYF
TRBJ2-2 | NA | NA | TRBV7-3 | TGTGCCAGCAGCTTAGACAGGACCGGGGAGCTGTTTTTT | CASSLDRTGELFF
TRBJ2-7 | TRBD1 | once | TRBV2 | TGTGCCAGCACCGCGGACAGGGGAGGCCCCTACGAGCAGTACTTC | CASTADRGGPYEQYF
TRBJ1-1 | NA | NA | TRBV18 | TGTGCCAGCTCAGAGCAGGGAAGGATGACTGAAGCTTTCTTT | CASSEQGRMTEAFF
TRBJ2-5 | NA | NA | TRBV29-1 | TGCAGCGTTACTGCGCCCCAAGAGACCCAGTACTTC | CSVTAPQETQYF
TRBJ2-1 | NA | NA | TRBV7-2 | TGTGCCAGCAAACGACCAGGCCCCCATGAGCAGTTCTTC | CASKRPGPHEQFF
TRBJ1-4 | NA | NA | TRBV28 | TGTGCCAGCAGTTTACTGGACCGTGGACTGTTTTTT | CASSLLDRGLFF
TRBJ1-5 | NA | NA | TRBV5-1 | TGCGCCAGCTCGACAGGTGATAGCAATCAGCCCCAGCATTTT | CASSTGDSNQPQHF
TRBJ2-5 | NA | NA | TRBV6-5 | TGTGCCAGCAGTTCTCGTAAGGGAACAGGGGAGACCCAGTACTTC | CASSSRKGTGETQYF
TRBJ2-2 | TRBD1 | NA | TRBV6-5 | TGTGCCACTTACTACAGGGGTGACGGGGAGCTGTTTTTT | CATYYRGDGELFF
TRBJ2-7 | NA | NA | TRBV7-6 | TGTGCCAGCAGCTCCCTCCGGGTGAAACCCTACGAGCAGTACTTC | CASSSLRVKPYEQYF
TRBJ2-3 | TRBD2 | NA | TRBV5-1 | TGCGCCAGCAGCCCGGGAACCTCTAGCGGGGGCGCAGATACGCAGTATTTT | CASSPGTSSGGADTQYF